Listed here is a single T cell receptor beta chain. Its antigen remains unidentified. No much larger clone exists at a distance of one base, and base qualities are not known. V loses 2 bases at its end and J loses 9 bases; junction bases beyond the gene matches: 10. CDR1 and CDR2, per the germline V gene, are SGHTA and FQGNSA. The CDR3 has 16 amino acids, counting the end cysteine and phenylalanine. Only CDR3 DNA is held: 48 bases, read in frame from base 1. The data stem from a study of T cells in Graves' hyperthyroidism and ophthalmopathy (dated by TCRdb to between 2018 and 2020). Regarding the research as a whole: Peripheral blood was sampled at the time of initial diagnosis, prior to any treatment. The approximately 100 discovery patients were randomly split 7:3 into training and test sets. The paper describes TCR Vbeta CDR3 sequencing of about 140 peripheral blood samples, made up of 43 ophthalmopathy patients, 70 to 80 hyperthyroidism patients and 17 progressor patients. The study also compared thyroid tissue and blood T-cell repertoires from five or six Graves' hyperthyroidism patients. Whether ophthalmopathy could be predicted prospectively was tested in an independent validation cohort made up of 18 to 20 hyperthyroidism patients plus 17 patients who later progressed to ophthalmopathy. After blood sampling, hyperthyroidism patients were treated with methimazole at a starting dose of 30 mg daily, and ophthalmopathy patients were treated with high-dose intravenous methylprednisolone. A discovery cohort of roughly 96 patients, approximately 44 with Graves' ophthalmopathy and about 58 with stable Graves' hyperthyroidism, was used to find distinguishing TCR V-J signatures.

The TCR beta CDR3 regions were amplified from RNA transcripts. The first round of RT-PCR for the TCR CDR3 was performed with the HTBI primer set and the Qiagen OneStep RT-PCR kit. A second multiplex PCR round built the libraries, followed by size selection and purification. The libraries were sequenced on an Illumina HiSeq2000 using paired-end 100 bp reads. As for how the authors treated the data: SOAPnuke was used to process the raw data, throwing out any read that contained adapters or uncalled bases, had a mean Phred below 15, or lacked an exact constant-primer or identifier match. COPE v1.2.5 was used to merge high-quality paired reads, and clonotypes were defined as unique nucleotide sequences. MiTCR v1.1 was used to align the clonotypes against IMGT TRBV, TRBD and TRBJ reference segments. Analysis was restricted to V-J combinations with a frequency above 0.0001, which covered roughly 99% of repertoires. The TCS score was defined as the ratio of F50 (clonal expansion) to E x V (chaos), calculated using BLOSUM62-based TCRdist between CDR3 peptides within each V-J. Welch's t-statistics and random forest reduced some 510 V-J features to roughly 13, which were used in a naive Bayes classifier (R e1071). In-frame beta chains were kept once TCRdb had trimmed the public reads at Q25 with fastp and called clones with MiXCR. One record per CDR3 amino acid sequence lists the most common genes and DNA. Clone size and V and J calls follow TCRdb, not the original study. The sample contains 650,000 to 750,000 distinct CDR3 sequences, approximately 15% of them found a single time. 9.5% to 13% of the sample is taken by the ten largest.

A patient counted as having stable Graves' hyperthyroidism if no progression to ophthalmopathy occurred over 18 months of follow-up. Hyperthyroidism patients were aged 18 to 65 years and newly diagnosed, with disease duration of less than 2 months. The study excluded patients with uncontrolled infections, other autoimmune diseases, pregnancy or lactation. Diagnoses were established on the basis of clinical symptoms, serum thyroxine and TRAb, thyroid ultrasound, and orbital computed tomography. PBMCs were isolated from 7.5 to 10 ml of fresh peripheral blood by Ficoll-Paque density gradient centrifugation. Trizol reagent was used to extract total RNA, and RNA quality was then checked on an Agilent 2100 Bioanalyzer. Study-level results and caveats: Blood samples also contained most of the expanded thyroid clonotypes (frequency above 0.001), which suggests that blood repertoires may reflect thyroid immune responses. In cross-validation, a model built on a 13 V-J signature told ophthalmopathy apart from stable hyperthyroidism with under 90% sensitivity and approximately 84% specificity, and in testing the same model reached 80%/75%. Sample size was not statistically predetermined, and investigators were not blinded to group allocation. During validation, the model predicted progression to ophthalmopathy a median of approximately six months ahead of onset, with around 70% sensitivity and roughly 72% specificity.

This clonotype was sampled from a woman aged 18 to 35 with Graves' hyperthyroidism. The sequenced sample was blood. This chain is built from TRBV7-2 and TRBJ2-1; TRBD2 matches 10 bases in the middle. The sequence in DNA is TGTGCCAGCAGCTTATCGCCCAGCGGGAGGGCCATTGAGCAGTTCTTC. Its protein reads: CASSLSPSGRAIEQFF.